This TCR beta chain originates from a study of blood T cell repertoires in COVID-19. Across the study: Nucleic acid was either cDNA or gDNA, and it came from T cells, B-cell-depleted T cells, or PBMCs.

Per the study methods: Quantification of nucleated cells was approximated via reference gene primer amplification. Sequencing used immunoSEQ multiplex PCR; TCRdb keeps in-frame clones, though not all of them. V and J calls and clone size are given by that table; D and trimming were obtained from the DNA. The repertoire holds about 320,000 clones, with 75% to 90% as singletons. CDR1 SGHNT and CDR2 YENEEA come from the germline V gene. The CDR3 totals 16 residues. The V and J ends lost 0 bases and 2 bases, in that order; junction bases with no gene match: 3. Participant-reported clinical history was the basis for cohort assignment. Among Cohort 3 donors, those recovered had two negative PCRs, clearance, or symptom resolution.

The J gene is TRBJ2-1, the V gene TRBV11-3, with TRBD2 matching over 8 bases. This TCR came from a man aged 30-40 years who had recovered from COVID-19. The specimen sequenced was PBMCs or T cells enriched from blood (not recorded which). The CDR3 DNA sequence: TGTGCCAGCAGCTTAGATGACGGGGGGGCCTACAATGAGCAGTTCTTC. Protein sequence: CASSLDDGGAYNEQFF.